The clone carrying this TCR beta chain was seen once. Its antigen is still unknown. This CDR3 is 13 amino acids long. Germline V lookup: CDR1 MGHDK, CDR2 SYGVNS. The V end lost 2 bases, the J end lost 5 bases, and 9 bases lay between the germline ends. The sample originates from a study of cytomegalovirus exposure and HLA in healthy donors. General study findings and limits: When presence/absence was analysed, sequencing depth was taken to be roughly uniform across donors.

Vbeta (60) and Jbeta (13) primers were used in the PCR. The assay was immunoSEQ multiplex PCR, and TCRdb's table has in-frame clones only and misses some. The table shows about 140,000 clones, with just under 85% occurring only once. The chain has TRBV25-1 and TRBJ1-2; a weak D match, TRBD1 (5 bases). This sequence was found in a man aged 25-45 years in good health and CMV-seropositive. Sequenced sample: PBMCs. Here the CDR3 DNA reads TGTGCCAGCAGTGAACGGCAGGGATATGGCTACACCTTC. Protein product: CASSERQGYGYTF.